This TCR beta chain was found in a study of blood T cell repertoires in COVID-19. The CDR3 runs to 13 residues. Trimming cost V 0 bases and J 4 bases, with 7 bases left between them. Looked up from germline, CDR1 is LGHDT and CDR2 is YNNKEL (reference sequence). Libraries were prepared by immunoSEQ multiplex PCR; TCRdb keeps only in-frame clonotypes and omits some of them. The sample has over 100,000 clones; about 78% are singletons. The chain couples TRBV3-1 (or the pseudogene TRBV3-2) to TRBJ2-7; D gene ambiguous. The source is a man in his sixties with active or convalescent COVID-19. Sequencing was performed on peripheral blood. The CDR3 here is CASSQERSYEQYF. The CDR3 DNA follows: TGTGCCAGCAGCCAAGAGCGGAGTTACGAGCAGTACTTC.